This TCR beta chain is drawn from a study of cytotoxic CD8 clonotypes in ibrutinib-treated CLL. This clone has just a few counts. Sequencing used immunoSEQ multiplex PCR; TCRdb keeps in-frame clones, though not all of them. The sample consists of 90,000 to 100,000 clones, almost 80% of them appearing once. Trimming removed 1 base at V and 3 bases at J, with 11 bases between. Germline V gene data show CDR1 as LGHNT and CDR2 as FRNRAP. This CDR3 spans 15 amino acids. This clonotype originated in a human donor with chronic lymphocytic leukemia. The gene calls are TRBV12-5 and TRBJ2-3, with D possibly TRBD1 on 5 matching bases. The starting material was PBMCs, obtained after 12 months of ibrutinib treatment. The CDR3 spells CASGLDLTATDTQYF. DNA of the CDR3: TGTGCTAGTGGTTTGGATCTGACAGCTACAGATACGCAGTATTTT.